This paragraph covers one T cell receptor beta chain sequence. This table comes from immunoSEQ multiplex PCR, and its TCRdb copy is limited to in-frame clones, with some not included. The sample has about 57,000 clones; just over 85% are singletons. These data belong to a study of PD-L1 blockade in urothelial cancer. Trimming removed 5 bases at V and 6 bases at J, with 17 bases between. The CDR3 spans 15 residues. CDR1 is MNHNY, CDR2 SVGAGI, per germline (reference sequence). Each patient's cancer was a locally advanced or metastatic urothelial carcinoma. Here the sequenced sample was PBMCs, taken around atezolizumab (anti-PD-L1) treatment. The TCR was taken from a man aged 50-59 years with urothelial cancer. V usage is TRBV6-6 and J usage is TRBJ2-4, with a weak D call TRBD1 (5 bases). This CDR3 is CASSGMTAILNIQYF. The CDR3 DNA is TGTGCCAGCAGTGGCATGACAGCGATATTAAACATTCAGTACTTC.